Sequencing of this T cell receptor beta chain was carried out in a study of Graves' ophthalmopathy and Graves' hyperthyroidism. Study context: Blood was drawn at initial diagnosis, before any treatment. Broader study findings: Detected in blood as well were most expanded thyroid clonotypes with frequency above 0.001.

Amplifying from RNA transcripts, the study obtained TCR beta CDR3 regions. An opening RT-PCR round employed HTBI primers and preceded a second-round multiplex PCR. TCRdb processed the multiplex PCR reads anew with MiXCR; each CDR3 protein has one entry. The sample shows 300,000 to 500,000 distinct CDR3 sequences, 15% of them seen only once. V was clipped by 4 bases and J by 8 bases; unmatched bases: 9. CDR3 length equals 15 residues. The germline V gene encodes CDR1 MGHRA and CDR2 YSYEKL. Concerning this clonotype itself: Its antigen is not known.

The source is a woman aged 18-30 years with stable Graves' hyperthyroidism. Sequenced sample: peripheral blood. The genes are TRBV4-1 and TRBJ1-3; TRBD1 matches at 9 bases. CDR3 sequence reads: CASSLYRGQGDTIYF. The CDR3 region has the DNA TGCGCCAGCAGCCTTTACAGGGGGCAGGGAGACACCATATATTTT.